This entry is about one T cell receptor (beta chain). The antigen is not known. Added to each PCR by spiking were synthetic TCR analog templates. TCRdb's copy holds only in-frame clones and misses some; the assay was immunoSEQ multiplex PCR. In the table there are around 45,000 clones, 65% to 85% of which are singletons. This sample is drawn from a study of PD-L1 blockade in urothelial cancer. The overall study: Researchers looked at the blood 3 weeks (second dose) and 6 weeks after treatment began. A median of roughly 130,000 T cells was found in the blood samples.

Described time point: pretreatment peripheral blood. General study results and limits: Lower pretreatment blood TCR clonality, under the median, predicted better survival, researchers reported.

Sequences were derived from PBMCs, sampled around atezolizumab (anti-PD-L1) treatment. This clonotype originated in a man aged 60 to 75 with urothelial cancer.

The CDR3 DNA follows: TGTGCCAGCAGCGTAGTGGCGGGAAGCTCCTACGAGCAGTACTTC. It specifies CASSVVAGSSYEQYF. This chain links TRBV9 with TRBJ2-7, with D maybe TRBD2 (6 bases). V lost 0 bases and J lost 0, with 10 bases in between. The CDR3 is made up of 15 amino acids. Germline loops: CDR1 SGDLS, CDR2 YYNGEE.